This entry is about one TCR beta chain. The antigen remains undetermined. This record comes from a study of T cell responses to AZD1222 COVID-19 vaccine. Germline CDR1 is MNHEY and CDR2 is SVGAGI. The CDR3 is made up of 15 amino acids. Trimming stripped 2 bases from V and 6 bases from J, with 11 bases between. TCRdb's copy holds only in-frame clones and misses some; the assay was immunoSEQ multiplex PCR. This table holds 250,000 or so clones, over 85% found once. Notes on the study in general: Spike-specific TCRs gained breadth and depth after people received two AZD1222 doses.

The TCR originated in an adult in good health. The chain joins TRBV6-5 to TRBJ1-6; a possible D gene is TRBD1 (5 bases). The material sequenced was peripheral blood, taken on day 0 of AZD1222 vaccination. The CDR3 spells CASSYVRQPNSPLHF. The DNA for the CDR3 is TGTGCCAGCAGTTACGTTCGACAGCCTAATTCACCCCTCCACTTT.